The 23 T cell receptor beta chains reported below all come from one sample, sequenced in a study of Graves' ophthalmopathy and Graves' hyperthyroidism. Amplifying from RNA transcripts, the study obtained TCR beta CDR3 regions. First-round RT-PCR with HTBI primers preceded a second-round multiplex PCR. TCRdb used MiXCR to reprocess the multiplex PCR reads, holding one entry per CDR3 protein. The sample consists of about 1.2 million distinct CDR3 sequences, 35% to 40% of them appearing once. The sample consisted of peripheral blood or thyroid tissue (not recorded which). The source of these receptors is an adult man with Graves' hyperthyroidism.

This clonotype was picked up many times. This chain links TRBV7-9 with TRBJ1-1, with TRBD1 matching 7 bases. CDR3 size: 12 residues. The germline gives CDR1 SEHNR, CDR2 FQNEAQ (reference sequence). The ends lost 4 bases at V and 7 bases at J; junction bases unmatched: 3. This CDR3 reads CASSSGQVEAFF. CDR3 sequence (DNA): TGTGCCAGCAGCTCAGGACAGGTTGAAGCTTTCTTT.

The genes are TRBV29-1 and TRBJ1-1; tentative D call: TRBD1 (6 bases). The V gene's germline CDR1 is SQVTM and CDR2 ANQGSEA. This CDR3 region has 15 residues. The V and J ends lost 3 bases and 5 bases respectively, with 19 bases between them. CDR3 nucleotides: TGCAGCGTTGAGGTCCCAGGGGTGCGGAGGACTGAAGCTTTCTTT. This sequence encodes CSVEVPGVRRTEAFF. The entire variable domain, with the rest obtained from reference TRBV29-1 and TRBJ1-1, is as follows: SAVISQKPSRDICQRGTSLTIQCQVDSQVTMMFWYRQQPGQSLTLIATANQGSEATYESGFVIDKFPISRPNLTFSTLTVSNMSPEDSSIYLCSVEVPGVRRTEAFFGQGTRLTVV.

This clonotype was seen more than once but under ten times. The rearrangement links TRBV7-2 to TRBJ2-2; TRBD2 is a possible D gene (6 bases). Germline values: CDR1 SGHTA, CDR2 FQGNSA. Trimming left V 1 base short and J 0 bases short, with 12 bases between. There are 17 residues in the CDR3. The CDR3 loop reads CASSLGYRDSNTGELFF. DNA of the CDR3: TGTGCCAGCAGCTTAGGCTACCGGGACTCGAACACCGGGGAGCTGTTTTTT.

The chain recombines TRBV5-6 with TRBJ1-5, with TRBD1 matching over 12 bases. Unmatched junction bases numbered 5, after V lost 4 bases and J lost 3 bases. Germline values: CDR1 SGHDT, CDR2 YYEEEE. This CDR3 is 16 amino acids long. CDR3 DNA sequence: TGTGCCAGCAGCGCGCAGGGACAGGGGGCCAATCAGCCCCAGCATTTT. Its translation is CASSAQGQGANQPQHF.

This clonotype has a count of ten or more. The chain recombines TRBV14 with TRBJ1-2; 9 positions match TRBD1. Germline V gene lookup returns CDR1 SGHDN and CDR2 FVKESK. CDR3 length equals 16 residues. The J segment lost 0 bases and the V segment lost 2 bases, leaving 4 bases of the junction unmatched. Here the CDR3 reads CASSQPGQGPNYGYTF. The CDR3 DNA reads TGTGCCAGCAGCCAACCGGGACAGGGCCCTAACTATGGCTACACCTTC.

The chain has TRBV14 and TRBJ1-2, with a possible D match to TRBD1 (6 bases). The V end lost 4 bases, the J end lost 0 bases, and 15 bases lay between the germline ends. Germline CDR1 SGHDN, CDR2 FVKESK. CDR3 length equals 16 residues. CDR3: CASSPFWTVPNYGYTF. Written as DNA, the CDR3 is TGTGCCAGCAGCCCATTTTGGACAGTACCTAACTATGGCTACACCTTC.

This clonotype came up a few times. V gene TRBV7-8 combines with J gene TRBJ1-1, with 12 bases aligning to TRBD1. Germline V lookup: CDR1 SGHVS, CDR2 FQNEAQ. V was clipped by 4 bases and J by 3 bases; unmatched bases: 12. The CDR3 contains 18 residues. The CDR3 loop reads CASSSRSGTGGRYTEAFF. The DNA of the CDR3 is TGTGCCAGCAGCTCCAGATCCGGGACAGGGGGCCGGTACACTGAAGCTTTCTTT.

As concerns this clonotype: A much larger clone differs by one base, so this may be a read error. This rearrangement joins TRBV2 to TRBJ2-7, with a possible D match to TRBD2 (5 bases). CDR1 and CDR2 from the germline V gene are SNHLY and FYNNEI. The V end lost 8 bases, the J end lost 4 bases, and 18 bases lay between the germline ends. CDR3 length equals 14 residues. In nucleotides, the CDR3 is TGTGCCAGCCTTGAGGTCGGGAATGGTTACGAGCAGTACTTC. Protein sequence: CASLEVGNGYEQYF. Looking up the rest from reference TRBV2 and TRBJ2-7 gives the full variable domain: EPEVTQTPSHQVTQMGQEVILRCVPISNHLYFYWYRQILGQKVEFLVSFYNNEISEKSEIFDDQFSVERPDGSNFTLKIRSTKLEDSAMYFCASLEVGNGYEQYFGPGTRLTVT.

This sequence joins TRBV5-1 and TRBJ2-5; 8 nucleotides line up with TRBD2. CDR3 length: 14 residues. Germline V CDR1 and CDR2: SGHRS, YFSETQ. V was clipped by 7 bases and J by 5 bases; unmatched bases: 10. CDR3 nucleotides: TGCGCCAGCCGGGGGGCGGGAGGTGAGGAGACCCAGTACTTC. Translated, it gives CASRGAGGEETQYF.

This chain links TRBV29-1 with TRBJ2-2, with a tentative D call TRBD2 (6 bases). V gave up 3 bases and J gave up 7 bases, with 18 bases separating them. Per germline, CDR1 SQVTM and CDR2 ANQGSEA. The CDR3 has 15 residues. The CDR3 spells CSVERDGGGSGELFF. CDR3 coding DNA: TGCAGCGTTGAGCGGGATGGGGGAGGCAGCGGGGAGCTGTTTTTT.

The rearrangement uses TRBV10-3 and TRBJ2-2; perhaps TRBD2 as D (6 bases). The CDR3 totals 14 residues. CDR1 is ENHRY and CDR2 is SYGVKD in the germline V gene. V lost 6 bases to trimming and J lost 6 bases, with 14 bases between them. CDR3 protein: CAIRRDDIAGELFF. DNA for the CDR3: TGTGCCATCAGGCGGGACGATATCGCCGGGGAGCTGTTTTTT.

This clonotype came up many times. The chain carries TRBV20-1 and TRBJ1-2; perhaps TRBD1 as D (5 bases). Germline CDR1 is DFQATT and CDR2 is SNEGSKA (reference sequence). This CDR3 contains 12 residues. V lost 5 bases, J lost 13 bases, and 20 bases lay in between. The CDR3 bases are TGCAGTGCTGAACTCCGACAGAGAATTAGCACCTTC. Protein product: CSAELRQRISTF.

This clonotype was found a few times. The chain couples TRBV9 to TRBJ2-2, with TRBD2 matching over 10 bases. CDR1 SGDLS and CDR2 YYNGEE come from the germline V gene. This CDR3 has 18 amino acids. J lost 4 bases, V lost 0 bases, and 9 bases had no gene match. The DNA of the CDR3 is TGTGCCAGCAGCGTAGAGGGTAGCGGGAGGCTGGGCACCGGGGAGCTGTTTTTT. Its protein product is CASSVEGSGRLGTGELFF.

The chain links TRBV6-5 to TRBJ1-1; D remains ambiguous. V dropped 4 bases and J dropped 6 bases, with 9 bases sitting between them. Germline V gene lookup returns CDR1 MNHEY and CDR2 SVGAGI. This CDR3 has 12 residues. CDR3 coding DNA: TGTGCCAGCAGTTTACGGGCAGCTGAAGCTTTCTTT. It is translated as CASSLRAAEAFF.

Written as DNA, the CDR3 is TGTGCCACCAGTGATTCGGACCGGTGGGAGACCCAGTACTTC. Translation gives CATSDSDRWETQYF. This sequence joins TRBV24-1 and TRBJ2-5; D is uncertain. Germline V gives CDR1 KGHDR, CDR2 SFDVKD. The CDR3 has 14 residues. V lost 2 bases and J lost 5, with 11 bases in between.

The chain links TRBV6-6 to TRBJ2-6; no clear D gene. The germline V gene has CDR1 MNHNY and CDR2 SVGAGI (reference sequence). The CDR3 covers 17 residues. V was pared by 0 bases and J by 0 bases, with 9 bases between. This chain's CDR3 is CASSYSPRSSGANVLTF. In nucleotides, the CDR3 is TGTGCCAGCAGTTACTCTCCCAGATCCTCTGGGGCCAACGTCCTGACTTTC.

J is TRBJ2-7 and V is TRBV20-1; 8 bases are shared with TRBD2. This CDR3 has 15 amino acids. V lost 0 bases, J lost 2 bases, and 6 bases stayed unmatched. Germline values: CDR1 DFQATT, CDR2 SNEGSKA (reference sequence). Written as DNA, the CDR3 is TGCAGTGCTAGAGAGGAGACAGCGGGAGCCTACGAGCAGTACTTC. Amino acid sequence: CSAREETAGAYEQYF.

This clonotype was found many times. The V gene is TRBV9, the J gene TRBJ1-5; 9 bases are shared with TRBD1. Germline V gives CDR1 SGDLS, CDR2 YYNGEE. The CDR3 has 16 residues. Trimming removed 0 bases from V and 7 bases from J; junction bases left unmatched: 8. The CDR3 DNA reads as TGTGCCAGCAGCGTAGGCCCCCGGACAGGGGAGCAGCCCCAGCATTTT. Translated: CASSVGPRTGEQPQHF.

This clonotype was detected a few times. This sequence may be a read error, since a much larger clone differs from it by one base. J is TRBJ2-7 and V is TRBV29-1, with D perhaps assigned TRBD1 or TRBD2 (5 bases each). The CDR3 runs to 14 residues. Trimming cost V 2 bases and J 5 bases, with 16 bases left between them. Germline-derived CDR1 and CDR2 are SQVTM and ANQGSEA. The CDR3 sequence: CSVERQLGTHEQYF. The CDR3 region has the DNA TGCAGCGTTGAAAGGCAGTTGGGGACCCACGAGCAGTACTTC.

This clonotype has ten or more counts. J is TRBJ2-2 and V is TRBV2; D is uncertain. Deletions cut 6 bases from V and 3 bases from J, with 17 bases between. This CDR3 region has 16 residues. The germline V gene encodes CDR1 SNHLY and CDR2 FYNNEI. The CDR3 protein is CASRRLGKSYTGELFF. The CDR3 DNA sequence: TGTGCCAGCAGGAGGTTGGGGAAGAGCTACACCGGGGAGCTGTTTTTT.

Comments on this clonotype: This may come from a read error, since a much larger clone is one base off. This chain connects TRBV11-2 to TRBJ1-6, with TRBD1 as a possible D gene (6 bases). The length of the CDR3 is 14 residues. V was shortened by 5 bases and J by 5 bases, with 10 bases between the two germline ends. From germline, CDR1 is SGHAT and CDR2 FQNNGV. The CDR3 DNA sequence: TGTGCCAGCAGCGGCGGGGGCAATAATTCACCCCTCCACTTT. Residues: CASSGGGNNSPLHF.

This clonotype was detected ten times or more. This chain uses TRBV19 with TRBJ1-2, with D uncertain. Germline CDR1 reads LNHDA; CDR2 reads SQIVND (reference sequence). The CDR3 runs 15 residues. V shed 4 bases and J shed 6 bases, with 18 bases lying between them. The CDR3 DNA reads as TGTGCCAGTAGTAAGGAGACAAGACCCTCGCATGGCTACACCTTC. Translation: CASSKETRPSHGYTF.

V usage is TRBV12-3 or TRBV12-4 and J usage is TRBJ1-3; 7 positions match TRBD1. J gave up 0 bases and V 9 bases, and 11 bases lay outside the gene matches. This CDR3 comprises 16 residues. The CDR3 region has the DNA TGTGCCAGTGAACAAGGGGGCACAACCTCTGGAAACACCATATATTTT. Protein: CASEQGGTTSGNTIYF.